This is a list of T cell receptor beta chains from one sample in a study of T cell changes during pregnancy in multiple sclerosis. This table comes from immunoSEQ multiplex PCR, and its TCRdb copy is limited to in-frame clones, with some not included. The sample holds tens of thousands of clones, approximately 88% seen once. Sequences were derived from CD4+ T cells from peripheral blood mononuclear cells, sampled in the first trimester of pregnancy. These TCRs come from a female donor with multiple sclerosis, enrolled in a pregnancy study. CDR3s leave out the opening cysteine and the closing phenylalanine or tryptophan. The order of the fields is clone size, J gene, V gene, CDR3 protein. Clone sizes are given selectively: once, few, many, or a class where the clone is expanded.

size: NA; J: TRBJ2-7; V: TRBV4-3; CDR3: ASSQQGAGETYEQY
size: NA; J: TRBJ1-2; V: TRBV28; CDR3: ASSLLLRNYGYT
size: NA; J: TRBJ1-2; V: TRBV7-6; CDR3: ASSLDPTGDYGYT
size: NA; J: TRBJ2-5; V: TRBV2; CDR3: ASRVQLPGETQY
size: NA; J: TRBJ1-2; V: TRBV5-4; CDR3: ASSTTGRNYGYT
size: NA; J: TRBJ2-7; V: TRBV5-1; CDR3: ASSGGREQY
size: NA; J: TRBJ1-2; V: TRBV27; CDR3: ASSLDAGLYGYT
size: NA; J: TRBJ1-2; V: TRBV19; CDR3: ASSPVIKGGYT
size: NA; J: TRBJ1-1; V: TRBV27; CDR3: ASRKGQGFPEAF
size: NA; J: TRBJ2-7; V: TRBV5-5; CDR3: ASSTAGGSYEQY
size: NA; J: TRBJ1-6; V: TRBV5-1; CDR3: ASSLGGQNNSPLH
size: once; J: TRBJ2-7; V: TRBV7-2; CDR3: ASSSGGHEQY
size: NA; J: TRBJ2-1; V: TRBV4-1; CDR3: ASSQVLAGAAEQF
size: NA; J: TRBJ1-3; V: TRBV4-1; CDR3: ASSQVGDRGRLRY
size: few; J: TRBJ1-2; V: TRBV6-1; CDR3: ASSGQGRHYGYT
size: NA; J: TRBJ1-1; V: TRBV5-1; CDR3: ASSSLGGTEAF
size: NA; J: TRBJ2-4; V: TRBV4-1; CDR3: ASRKAGGVNIQY
size: once; J: TRBJ2-1; V: TRBV6-4; CDR3: ASRPLADAYNEQF
size: once; J: TRBJ1-1; V: TRBV27; CDR3: ASSPRHTSEAF
size: NA; J: TRBJ2-1; V: TRBV10-3; CDR3: AISESTSAEQF
size: NA; J: TRBJ2-2; V: TRBV5-1; CDR3: ASSLGGQIPTGELF
size: once; J: TRBJ2-7; V: TRBV7-9; CDR3: ASSSGYATYEQY
size: NA; J: TRBJ1-1; V: TRBV19; CDR3: ASSFYKDRVTEAF
size: NA; J: TRBJ1-5; V: TRBV6-5; CDR3: ASSSRQGAQPQH
size: NA; J: TRBJ2-1; V: TRBV7-2; CDR3: ASSLGYRGQGQF
size: NA; J: TRBJ2-1; V: TRBV6-1; CDR3: ASSDPIIAGRSYNEQF
size: NA; J: TRBJ2-1; V: TRBV7-6; CDR3: ASSSIRLAGDNEQF
size: once; J: TRBJ1-3; V: TRBV4-1; CDR3: ASSQSRGDTIY
size: NA; J: TRBJ2-3; V: TRBV19; CDR3: ASSRQVRTDTQY
size: NA; J: TRBJ2-5; V: TRBV6-5; CDR3: ASATTSGIETQY
size: NA; J: TRBJ2-5; V: TRBV6-1; CDR3: ASSVGLARQETQY
size: NA; J: TRBJ1-2; V: TRBV7-8; CDR3: ASSGQGAGIYGYT
size: NA; J: TRBJ2-5; V: TRBV6-1; CDR3: ASSGGLAGRLGAQY
size: NA; J: TRBJ2-3; V: TRBV14; CDR3: ASSQDRASGPQDTQY
size: NA; J: TRBJ2-5; V: TRBV7-7; CDR3: ASSLVGRSETQY
size: NA; J: TRBJ1-3; V: TRBV5-5; CDR3: ASSIQGAGGNTIY
size: NA; J: TRBJ2-7; V: TRBV11-2; CDR3: ASSLFRQKGLAVGEQY
size: NA; J: TRBJ2-1; V: TRBV5-1; CDR3: ASSFAGRNEQF
size: NA; J: TRBJ1-3; V: TRBV29-1; CDR3: SGRTDLSSGNTIY
size: NA; J: TRBJ2-3; V: TRBV14; CDR3: ASSQGLADTQY
size: NA; J: TRBJ1-5; V: TRBV6-6; CDR3: ASSKGTDGNQPQH
size: NA; J: TRBJ2-3; V: TRBV19; CDR3: ASSMEGGPVY
size: few; J: TRBJ1-2; V: TRBV30; CDR3: AWSEGGARGYT
size: NA; J: TRBJ1-5; V: TRBV4-3; CDR3: ASSQEPQGASNQPQH
size: few; J: TRBJ2-1; V: TRBV4-1; CDR3: ASSHFYDEQF
size: NA; J: TRBJ2-7; V: TRBV7-2; CDR3: ASSWIGGRSYEQY
size: NA; J: TRBJ1-4; V: TRBV5-1; CDR3: ASSRTAATNEKLF
size: NA; J: TRBJ2-3; V: TRBV7-9; CDR3: ASSEWGGSTDTQY
size: NA; J: TRBJ1-5; V: TRBV10-1; CDR3: ASSIGNDQPQH
size: NA; J: TRBJ2-5; V: TRBV7-9; CDR3: ASSLASLRRGQETQY
size: NA; J: TRBJ2-3; V: TRBV19; CDR3: ASSIRGLHTDTQY
size: NA; J: TRBJ1-2; V: TRBV19; CDR3: ASRNTGEYGYT